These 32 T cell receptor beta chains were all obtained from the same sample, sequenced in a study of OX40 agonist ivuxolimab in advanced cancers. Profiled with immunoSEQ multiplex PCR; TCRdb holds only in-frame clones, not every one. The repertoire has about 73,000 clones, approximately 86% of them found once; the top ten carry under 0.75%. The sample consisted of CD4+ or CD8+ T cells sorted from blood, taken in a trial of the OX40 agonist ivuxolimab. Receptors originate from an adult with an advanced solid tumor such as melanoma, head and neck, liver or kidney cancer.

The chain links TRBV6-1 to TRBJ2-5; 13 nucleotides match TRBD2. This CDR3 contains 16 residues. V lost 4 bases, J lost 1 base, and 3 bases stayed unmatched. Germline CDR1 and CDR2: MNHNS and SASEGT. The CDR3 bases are TGTGCCAGCAGTGTTACTAGCGGGGGGGCCCAAGAGACCCAGTACTTC. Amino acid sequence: CASSVTSGGAQETQYF.

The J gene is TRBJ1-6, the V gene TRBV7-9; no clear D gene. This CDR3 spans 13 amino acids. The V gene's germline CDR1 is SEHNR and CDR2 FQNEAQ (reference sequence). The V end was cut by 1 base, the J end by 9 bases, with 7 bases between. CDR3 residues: CASSLVISSPLHF. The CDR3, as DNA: TGTGCCAGCAGCTTAGTAATCAGTTCACCCCTCCACTTT.

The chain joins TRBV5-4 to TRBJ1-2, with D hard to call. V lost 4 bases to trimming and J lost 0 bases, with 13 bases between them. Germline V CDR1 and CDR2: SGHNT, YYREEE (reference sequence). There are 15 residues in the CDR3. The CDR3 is CASSPDPTSNYGYTF. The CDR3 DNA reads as TGTGCCAGCAGCCCCGACCCGACCTCTAACTATGGCTACACCTTC.

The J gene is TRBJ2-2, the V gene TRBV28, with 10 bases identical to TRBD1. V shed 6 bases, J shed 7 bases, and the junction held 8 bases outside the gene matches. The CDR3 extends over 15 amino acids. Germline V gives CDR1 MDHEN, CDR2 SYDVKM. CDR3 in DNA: TGTGCCAGCAGGGCCGGGACAGGGGCCATCGGGGAGCTGTTTTTT. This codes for CASRAGTGAIGELFF. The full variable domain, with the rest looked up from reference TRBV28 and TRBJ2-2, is DVKVTQSSRYLVKRTGEKVFLECVQDMDHENMFWYRQDPGLGLRLIYFSYDVKMKEKGDIPEGYSVSREKKERFSLILESASTNQTSMYLCASRAGTGAIGELFFGEGSRLTVL.

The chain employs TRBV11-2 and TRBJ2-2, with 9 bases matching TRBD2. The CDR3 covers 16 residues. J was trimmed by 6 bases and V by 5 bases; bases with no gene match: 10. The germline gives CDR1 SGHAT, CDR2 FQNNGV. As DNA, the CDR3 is TGTGCCAGCAGCCCCCGTGATGGACTAGCGCCCGGGGAGCTGTTTTTT. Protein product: CASSPRDGLAPGELFF.

The CDR3 region has the DNA TGTGCCAGCAGCCAAGGGAGCAGTAACTATGGCTACACCTTC. This translates into CASSQGSSNYGYTF. The rearrangement links TRBV14 to TRBJ1-2, with D hard to call. The CDR3 runs 14 residues. Trimming removed 1 base from V and 1 base from J, with 7 bases in between. CDR1 SGHDN and CDR2 FVKESK come from the germline V gene.

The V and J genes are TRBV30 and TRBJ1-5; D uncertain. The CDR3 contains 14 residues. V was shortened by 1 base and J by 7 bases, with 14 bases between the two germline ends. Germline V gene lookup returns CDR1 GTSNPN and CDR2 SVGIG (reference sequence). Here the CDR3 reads CAWSGSRRGQPQHF. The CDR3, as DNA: TGTGCCTGGAGTGGCTCCAGGAGAGGACAGCCCCAGCATTTT. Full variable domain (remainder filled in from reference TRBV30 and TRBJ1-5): SQTIHQWPATLVQPVGSPLSLECTVEGTSNPNLYWYRQAAGRGLQLLFYSVGIGQISSEVPQNLSASRPQDRQFILSSKKLLLSDSGFYLCAWSGSRRGQPQHFGDGTRLSIL.

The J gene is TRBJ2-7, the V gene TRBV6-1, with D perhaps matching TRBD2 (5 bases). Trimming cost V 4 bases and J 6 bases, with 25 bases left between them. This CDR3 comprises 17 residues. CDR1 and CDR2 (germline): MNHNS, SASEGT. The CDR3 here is CASSVHTVGRGLGEQYF. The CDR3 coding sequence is TGTGCCAGCAGTGTCCATACGGTAGGGAGAGGTCTCGGCGAGCAGTACTTC.

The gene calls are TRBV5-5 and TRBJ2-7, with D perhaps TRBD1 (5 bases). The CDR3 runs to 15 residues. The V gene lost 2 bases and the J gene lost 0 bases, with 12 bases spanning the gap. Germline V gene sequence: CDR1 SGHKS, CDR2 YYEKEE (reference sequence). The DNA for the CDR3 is TGTGCCAGCAGCTTTTTTATACAGGTCTCCTACGAGCAGTACTTC. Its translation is CASSFFIQVSYEQYF.

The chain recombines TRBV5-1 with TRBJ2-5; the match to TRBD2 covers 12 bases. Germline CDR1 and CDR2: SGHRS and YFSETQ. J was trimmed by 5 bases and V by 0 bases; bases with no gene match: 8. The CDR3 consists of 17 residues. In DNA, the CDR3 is TGCGCCAGCAGCTTGGTCGGAACTAGCGGGGGGACGGAGACCCAGTACTTC. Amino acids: CASSLVGTSGGTETQYF.

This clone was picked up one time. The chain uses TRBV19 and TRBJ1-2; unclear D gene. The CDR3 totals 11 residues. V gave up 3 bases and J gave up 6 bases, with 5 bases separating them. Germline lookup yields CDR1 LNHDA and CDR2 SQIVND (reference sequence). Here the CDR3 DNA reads TGTGCCAGTAGTATCTTGAATGGCTACACCTTC. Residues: CASSILNGYTF.

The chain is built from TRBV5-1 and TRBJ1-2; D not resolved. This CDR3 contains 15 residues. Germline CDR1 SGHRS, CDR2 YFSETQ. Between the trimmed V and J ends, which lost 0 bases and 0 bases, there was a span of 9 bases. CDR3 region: CASSLGGSANYGYTF. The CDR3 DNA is TGCGCCAGCAGCTTGGGGGGTTCAGCTAACTATGGCTACACCTTC.

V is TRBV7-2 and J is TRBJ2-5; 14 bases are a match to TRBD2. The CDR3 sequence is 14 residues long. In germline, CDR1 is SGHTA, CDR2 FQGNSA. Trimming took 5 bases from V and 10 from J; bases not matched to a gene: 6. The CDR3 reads CASSTGLAGARQYF. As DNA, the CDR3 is TGTGCCAGCAGCACGGGACTAGCGGGGGCCCGCCAGTACTTC.

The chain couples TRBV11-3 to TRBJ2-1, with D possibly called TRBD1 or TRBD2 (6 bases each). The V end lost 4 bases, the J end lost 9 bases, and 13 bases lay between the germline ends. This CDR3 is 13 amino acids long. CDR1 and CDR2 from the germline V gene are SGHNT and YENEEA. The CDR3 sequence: CASSYGGAGEQFF. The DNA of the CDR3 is TGTGCCAGCAGCTACGGGGGCGCGGGTGAGCAGTTCTTC.

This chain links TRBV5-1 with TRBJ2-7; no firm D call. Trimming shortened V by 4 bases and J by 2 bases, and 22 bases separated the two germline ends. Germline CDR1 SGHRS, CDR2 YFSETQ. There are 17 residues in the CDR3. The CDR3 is CASSPGPASWDTYEQYF. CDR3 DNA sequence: TGCGCCAGCAGCCCCGGCCCGGCCAGCTGGGATACCTACGAGCAGTACTTC. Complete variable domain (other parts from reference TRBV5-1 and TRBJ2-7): KAGVTQTPRYLIKTRGQQVTLSCSPISGHRSVSWYQQTPGQGLQFLFEYFSETQRNKGNFPGRFSGRQFSNSRSEMNVSTLELGDSALYLCASSPGPASWDTYEQYFGPGTRLTVT.

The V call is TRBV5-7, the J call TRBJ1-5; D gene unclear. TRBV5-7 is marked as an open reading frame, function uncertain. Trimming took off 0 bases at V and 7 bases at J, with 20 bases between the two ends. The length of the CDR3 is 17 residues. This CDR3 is CASSLDIGKEGRQPQHF. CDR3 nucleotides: TGTGCCAGCAGCTTGGATATAGGGAAGGAAGGAAGACAGCCCCAGCATTTT.

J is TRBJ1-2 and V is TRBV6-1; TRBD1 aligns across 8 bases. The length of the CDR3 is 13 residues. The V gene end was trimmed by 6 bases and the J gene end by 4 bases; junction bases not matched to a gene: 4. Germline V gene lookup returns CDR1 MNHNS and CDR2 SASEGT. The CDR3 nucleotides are TGTGCCAGCAGAAGGACAGGGATCTATGGCTACACCTTC. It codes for CASRRTGIYGYTF.

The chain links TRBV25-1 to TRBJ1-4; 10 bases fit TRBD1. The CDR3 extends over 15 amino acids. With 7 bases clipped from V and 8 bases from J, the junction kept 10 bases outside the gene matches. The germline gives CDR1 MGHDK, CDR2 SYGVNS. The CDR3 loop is CASTGVGQGREKLFF. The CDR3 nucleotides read TGTGCCAGCACGGGGGTGGGACAGGGGAGAGAAAAACTGTTTTTT.

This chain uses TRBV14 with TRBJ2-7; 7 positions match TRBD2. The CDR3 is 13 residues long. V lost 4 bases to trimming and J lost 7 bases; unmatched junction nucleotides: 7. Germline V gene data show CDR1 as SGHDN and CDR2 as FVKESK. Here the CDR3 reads CASSPKGGWEQYF. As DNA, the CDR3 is TGTGCCAGCAGCCCGAAGGGAGGGTGGGAGCAGTACTTC.

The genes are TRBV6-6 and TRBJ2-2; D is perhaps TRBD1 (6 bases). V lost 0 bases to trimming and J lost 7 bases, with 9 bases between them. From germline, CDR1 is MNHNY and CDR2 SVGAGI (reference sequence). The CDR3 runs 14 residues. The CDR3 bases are TGTGCCAGCAGTTACTCGGGGGCTAGCGGGGAGCTGTTTTTT. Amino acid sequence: CASSYSGASGELFF.

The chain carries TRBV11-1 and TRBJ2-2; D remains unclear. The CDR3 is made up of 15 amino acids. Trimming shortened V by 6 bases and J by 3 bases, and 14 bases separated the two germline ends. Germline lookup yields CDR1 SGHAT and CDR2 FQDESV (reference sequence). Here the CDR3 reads CASSPARRDTGELFF. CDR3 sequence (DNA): TGTGCCAGCAGTCCCGCGCGAAGGGACACCGGGGAGCTGTTTTTT.

CDR3 protein: CASSPEGTAYGYTF. In DNA form, the CDR3 reads TGTGCCAGCTCACCCGAGGGGACTGCCTATGGCTACACCTTC. The chain is built from TRBV18 and TRBJ1-2; D is perhaps TRBD1 (5 bases). The V end was cut by 3 bases, the J end by 4 bases, with 12 bases between. The germline CDR1 and CDR2 sequences are KGHSH and LQKENI. The CDR3 length is 14 residues.

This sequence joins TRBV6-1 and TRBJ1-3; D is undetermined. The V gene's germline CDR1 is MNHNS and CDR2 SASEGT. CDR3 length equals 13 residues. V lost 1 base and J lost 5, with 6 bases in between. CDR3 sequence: CASSEEGRNTIYF. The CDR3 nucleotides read TGTGCCAGCAGTGAAGAAGGTAGAAACACCATATATTTT.

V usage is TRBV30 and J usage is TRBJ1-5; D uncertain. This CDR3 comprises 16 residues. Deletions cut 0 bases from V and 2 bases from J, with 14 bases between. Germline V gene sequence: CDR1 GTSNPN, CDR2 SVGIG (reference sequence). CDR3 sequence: CAWSVQGIRGNQPQHF. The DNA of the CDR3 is TGTGCCTGGAGTGTACAAGGGATTCGAGGCAATCAGCCCCAGCATTTT. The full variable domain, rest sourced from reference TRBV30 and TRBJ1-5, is SQTIHQWPATLVQPVGSPLSLECTVEGTSNPNLYWYRQAAGRGLQLLFYSVGIGQISSEVPQNLSASRPQDRQFILSSKKLLLSDSGFYLCAWSVQGIRGNQPQHFGDGTRLSIL.

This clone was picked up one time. CDR3 DNA: TGTGCCAGCACCGGACAGGGGGTATACATTCAGTACTTC. The encoded protein is CASTGQGVYIQYF. The rearrangement uses TRBV28 and TRBJ2-4; 10 bases are a match to TRBD1. The length of the CDR3 is 13 residues. V lost 7 bases to trimming and J lost 8 bases; unmatched junction nucleotides: 5. CDR1 and CDR2 from the germline V gene are MDHEN and SYDVKM.

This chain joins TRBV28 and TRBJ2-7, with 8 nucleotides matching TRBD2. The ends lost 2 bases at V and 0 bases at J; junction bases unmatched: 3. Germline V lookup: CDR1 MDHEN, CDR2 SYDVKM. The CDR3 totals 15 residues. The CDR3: CASSLAGGPSYEQYF. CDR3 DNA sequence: TGTGCCAGCAGTTTAGCGGGAGGCCCCTCCTACGAGCAGTACTTC.

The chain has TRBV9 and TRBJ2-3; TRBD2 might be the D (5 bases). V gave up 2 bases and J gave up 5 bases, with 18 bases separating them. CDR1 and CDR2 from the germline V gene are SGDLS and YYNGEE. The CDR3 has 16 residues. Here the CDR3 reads CASSVDPGRGGDTQYF. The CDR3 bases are TGTGCCAGCAGCGTTGACCCGGGAAGAGGCGGAGATACGCAGTATTTT.

CDR3 in DNA: TGTGCCAGCAGCGTAGAGGGGGCGCACGGAAACACCATATATTTT. Translation gives CASSVEGAHGNTIYF. The V call is TRBV9, the J call TRBJ1-3; TRBD1 aligns across 7 bases. The CDR3 length is 15 residues. V gave up 0 bases and J gave up 4 bases; unmatched junction bases: 4. Germline loops: CDR1 SGDLS, CDR2 YYNGEE.

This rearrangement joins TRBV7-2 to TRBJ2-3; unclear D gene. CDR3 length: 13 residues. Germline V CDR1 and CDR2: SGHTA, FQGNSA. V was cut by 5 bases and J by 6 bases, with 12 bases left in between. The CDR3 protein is CASSQYSLDTQYF. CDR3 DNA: TGTGCCAGCAGCCAATATTCGTTGGATACGCAGTATTTT.

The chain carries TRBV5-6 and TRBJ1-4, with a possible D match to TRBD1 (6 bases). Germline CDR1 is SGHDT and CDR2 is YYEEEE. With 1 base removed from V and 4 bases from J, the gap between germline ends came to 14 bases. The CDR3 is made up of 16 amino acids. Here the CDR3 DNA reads TGTGCCAGCAGCTTGAGGTGGGGGGGCTATAATGAAAAACTGTTTTTT. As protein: CASSLRWGGYNEKLFF.

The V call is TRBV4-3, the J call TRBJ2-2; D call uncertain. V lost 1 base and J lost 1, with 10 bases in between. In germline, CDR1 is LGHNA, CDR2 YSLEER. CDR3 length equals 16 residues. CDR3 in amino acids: CASSQGAAGNTGELFF. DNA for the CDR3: TGCGCCAGCAGCCAAGGGGCGGCAGGGAACACCGGGGAGCTGTTTTTT.

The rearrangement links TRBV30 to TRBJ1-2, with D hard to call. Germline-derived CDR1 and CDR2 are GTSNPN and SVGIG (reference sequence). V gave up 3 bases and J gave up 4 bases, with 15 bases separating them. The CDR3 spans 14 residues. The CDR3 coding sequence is TGTGCCTGGAGCCTAGAGGGCCGCAGCTATGGCTACACCTTC. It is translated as CAWSLEGRSYGYTF.